The present entry profiles one T cell receptor (beta chain) with its context. Seattle-derived patients entered the study during active infection and were followed longitudinally. The V gene lost 4 bases and the J gene lost 4 bases, with 9 bases spanning the gap. This CDR3 region has 13 residues. Germline V gives CDR1 SEHNR, CDR2 FQNEAQ (reference sequence). This record belongs to a study of blood T cell repertoires in COVID-19. Profiling relied on immunoSEQ multiplex PCR, and the TCRdb table lists in-frame clones only, not all of them. Among about 48,000 clones, under 90% were seen once, and the ten largest hold about 2.5%.

Sequences were obtained from peripheral blood. The receptor's source is a woman at least 80 years old with COVID-19, enrolled during active disease. The genes are TRBV7-9 and TRBJ2-3; D gene ambiguous. CDR3 sequence reads: CASSSPNPDTQYF. The DNA of the CDR3 is TGTGCCAGCAGCTCACCTAACCCAGATACGCAGTATTTT.